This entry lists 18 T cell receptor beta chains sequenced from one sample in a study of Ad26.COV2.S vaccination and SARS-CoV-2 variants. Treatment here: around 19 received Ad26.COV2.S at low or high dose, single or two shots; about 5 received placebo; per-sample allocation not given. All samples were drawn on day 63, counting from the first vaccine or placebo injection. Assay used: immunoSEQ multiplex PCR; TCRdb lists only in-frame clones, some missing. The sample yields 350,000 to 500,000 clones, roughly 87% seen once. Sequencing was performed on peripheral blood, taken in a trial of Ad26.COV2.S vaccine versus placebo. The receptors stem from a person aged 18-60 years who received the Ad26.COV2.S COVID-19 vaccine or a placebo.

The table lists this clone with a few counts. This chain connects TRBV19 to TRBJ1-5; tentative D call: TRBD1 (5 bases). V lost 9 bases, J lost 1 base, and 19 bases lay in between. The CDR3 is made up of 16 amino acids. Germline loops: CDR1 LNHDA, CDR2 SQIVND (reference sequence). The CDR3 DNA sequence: TGTGCCAGCGGGGCCCTGCCAGGGAAGAGCAATCAGCCCCAGCATTTT. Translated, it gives CASGALPGKSNQPQHF. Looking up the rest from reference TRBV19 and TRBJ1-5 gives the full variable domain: DGGITQSPKYLFRKEGQNVTLSCEQNLNHDAMYWYRQDPGQGLRLIYYSQIVNDFQKGDIAEGYSVSREKKESFPLTVTSAQKNPTAFYLCASGALPGKSNQPQHFGDGTRLSIL.

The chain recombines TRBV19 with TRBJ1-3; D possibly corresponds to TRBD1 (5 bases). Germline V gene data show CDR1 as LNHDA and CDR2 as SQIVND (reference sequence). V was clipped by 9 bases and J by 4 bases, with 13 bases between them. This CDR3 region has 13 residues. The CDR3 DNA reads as TGTGCCAGCCTTGGGGCGCCCGGAAACACCATATATTTT. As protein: CASLGAPGNTIYF.

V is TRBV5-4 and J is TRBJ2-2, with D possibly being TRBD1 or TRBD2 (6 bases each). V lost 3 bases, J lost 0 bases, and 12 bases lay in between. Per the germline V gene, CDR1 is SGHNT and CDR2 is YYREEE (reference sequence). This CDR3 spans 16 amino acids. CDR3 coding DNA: TGTGCCAGCAGCTGGGGGGACACTACGAACACCGGGGAGCTGTTTTTT. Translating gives CASSWGDTTNTGELFF.

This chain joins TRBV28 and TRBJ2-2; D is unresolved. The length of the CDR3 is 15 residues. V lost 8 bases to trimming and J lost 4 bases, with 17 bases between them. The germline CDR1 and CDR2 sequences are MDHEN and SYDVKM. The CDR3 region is CASRRDLSTTGELFF. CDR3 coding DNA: TGTGCCAGCCGGAGAGACTTGTCAACCACCGGGGAGCTGTTTTTT.

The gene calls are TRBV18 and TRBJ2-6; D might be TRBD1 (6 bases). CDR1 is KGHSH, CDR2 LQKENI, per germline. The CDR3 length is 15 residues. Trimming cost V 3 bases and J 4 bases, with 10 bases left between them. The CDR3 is CASSPGAGGANVLTF. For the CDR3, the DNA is TGTGCCAGCTCACCGGGGGCTGGCGGGGCCAACGTCCTGACTTTC.

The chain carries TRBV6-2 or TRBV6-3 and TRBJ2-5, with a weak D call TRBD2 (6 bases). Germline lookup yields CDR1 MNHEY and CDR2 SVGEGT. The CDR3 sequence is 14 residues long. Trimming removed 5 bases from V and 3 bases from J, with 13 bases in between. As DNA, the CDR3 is TGTGCCAGCAGTGCCCGGGACTCGAAAGAGACCCAGTACTTC. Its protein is CASSARDSKETQYF.

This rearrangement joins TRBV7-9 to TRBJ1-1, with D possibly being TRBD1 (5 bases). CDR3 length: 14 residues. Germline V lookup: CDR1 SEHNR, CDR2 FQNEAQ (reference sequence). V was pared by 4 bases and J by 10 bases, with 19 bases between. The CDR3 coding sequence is TGTGCCAGCAGCTCGTCCGGGACCCTAAACGGAGCTTTCTTT. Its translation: CASSSSGTLNGAFF.

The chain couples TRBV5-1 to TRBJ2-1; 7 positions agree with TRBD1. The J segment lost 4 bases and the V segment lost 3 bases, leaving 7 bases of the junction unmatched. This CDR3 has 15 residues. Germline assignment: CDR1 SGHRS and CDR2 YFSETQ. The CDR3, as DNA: TGCGCCAGCAGCTCCGCGACAGGGATATACAATGAGCAGTTCTTC. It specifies CASSSATGIYNEQFF.

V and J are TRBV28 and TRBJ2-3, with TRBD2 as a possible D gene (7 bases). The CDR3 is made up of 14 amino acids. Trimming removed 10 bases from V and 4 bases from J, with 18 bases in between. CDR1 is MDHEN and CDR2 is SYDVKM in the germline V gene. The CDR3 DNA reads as TGTGCCACCTACAATGGGGGGGGGCCAGATACGCAGTATTTT. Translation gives CATYNGGGPDTQYF.

CDR3 in DNA: TGTGCCAGTAGTGAAAGGGACAGGGCATACCTAGGCAATGAGCAGTTCTTC. It codes for CASSERDRAYLGNEQFF. This rearrangement joins TRBV19 to TRBJ2-1; 9 bases agree with TRBD1. Germline V gene lookup returns CDR1 LNHDA and CDR2 SQIVND (reference sequence). The ends lost 5 bases at V and 6 bases at J; junction bases unmatched: 14. The CDR3 spans 17 residues.

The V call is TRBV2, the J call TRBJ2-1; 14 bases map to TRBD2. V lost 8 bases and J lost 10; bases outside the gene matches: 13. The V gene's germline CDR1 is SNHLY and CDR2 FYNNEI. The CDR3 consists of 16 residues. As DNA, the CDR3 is TGTGCCAGCGGTCTGGGACTAGCGGGAGCCCGGCGGGAGCAGTTCTTC. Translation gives CASGLGLAGARREQFF.

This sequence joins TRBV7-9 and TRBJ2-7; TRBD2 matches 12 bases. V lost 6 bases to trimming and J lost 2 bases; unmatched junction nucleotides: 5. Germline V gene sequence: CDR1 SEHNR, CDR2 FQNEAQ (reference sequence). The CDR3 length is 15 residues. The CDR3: CASSPRLAGAYEQYF. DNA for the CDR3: TGTGCCAGCAGTCCTCGACTAGCGGGGGCCTACGAGCAGTACTTC.

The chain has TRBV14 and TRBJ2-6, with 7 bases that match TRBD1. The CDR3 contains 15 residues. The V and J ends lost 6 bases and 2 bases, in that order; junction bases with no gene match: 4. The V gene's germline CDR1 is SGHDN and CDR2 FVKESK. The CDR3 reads CASRLQGTGANVLTF. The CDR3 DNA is TGTGCCAGCAGGTTACAGGGGACTGGGGCCAACGTCCTGACTTTC.

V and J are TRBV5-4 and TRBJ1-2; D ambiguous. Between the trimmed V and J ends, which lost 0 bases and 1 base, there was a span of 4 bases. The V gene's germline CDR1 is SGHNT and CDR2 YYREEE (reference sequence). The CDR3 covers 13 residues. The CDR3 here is CASSLAGNYGYTF. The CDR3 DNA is TGTGCCAGCAGCTTGGCTGGTAACTATGGCTACACCTTC.

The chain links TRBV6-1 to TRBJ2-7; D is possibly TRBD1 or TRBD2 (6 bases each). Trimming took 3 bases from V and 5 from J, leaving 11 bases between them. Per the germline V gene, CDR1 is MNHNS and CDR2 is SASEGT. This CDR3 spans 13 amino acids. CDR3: CASSDLGGDEQYF. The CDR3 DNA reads TGTGCCAGCAGTGATTTGGGGGGCGACGAGCAGTACTTC.

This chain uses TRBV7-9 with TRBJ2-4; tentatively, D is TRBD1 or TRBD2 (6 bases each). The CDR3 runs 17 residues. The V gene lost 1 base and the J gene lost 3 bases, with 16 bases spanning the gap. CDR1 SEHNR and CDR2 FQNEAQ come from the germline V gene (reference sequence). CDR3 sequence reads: CASSLEGGQRDKNIQYF. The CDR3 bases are TGTGCCAGCAGCTTAGAAGGGGGGCAAAGGGACAAAAACATTCAGTACTTC. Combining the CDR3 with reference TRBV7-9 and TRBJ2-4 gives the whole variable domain DTGVSQNPRHKITKRGQNVTFRCDPISEHNRLYWYRQTLGQGPEFLTYFQNEAQLEKSRLLSDRFSAERPKGSFSTLEIQRTEQGDSAMYLCASSLEGGQRDKNIQYFGAGTRLSVL.

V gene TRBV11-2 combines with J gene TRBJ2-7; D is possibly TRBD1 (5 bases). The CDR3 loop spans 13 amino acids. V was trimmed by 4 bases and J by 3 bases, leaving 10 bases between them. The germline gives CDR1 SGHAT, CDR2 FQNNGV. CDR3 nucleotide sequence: TGTGCCAGCAGCTCACGCAGGGACTACGAGCAGTACTTC. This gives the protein CASSSRRDYEQYF. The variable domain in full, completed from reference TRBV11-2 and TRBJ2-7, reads EAGVAQSPRYKIIEKRQSVAFWCNPISGHATLYWYQQILGQGPKLLIQFQNNGVVDDSQLPKDRFSAERLKGVDSTLKIQPAKLEDSAVYLCASSSRRDYEQYFGPGTRLTVT.

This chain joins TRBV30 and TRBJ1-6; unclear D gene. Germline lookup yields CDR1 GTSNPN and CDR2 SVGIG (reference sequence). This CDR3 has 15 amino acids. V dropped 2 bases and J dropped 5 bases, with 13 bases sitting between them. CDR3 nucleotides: TGTGCCTGGAGTACCTTGGACCAAAATAATTCACCCCTCCACTTT. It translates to CAWSTLDQNNSPLHF.